A selection of T cell receptor beta chains follows, all from one sample in a study of CD8 T cells in ankylosing spondylitis. TCRdb processed the 5' RACE reads anew with MiXCR; each CDR3 protein has one entry. The data show 400,000 to 450,000 distinct CDR3 sequences, 15% to 20% seen once. The sequenced material came from blood, either unsorted or a sorted T cell fraction (not recorded which). These receptors came from a male donor with ankylosing spondylitis. CDR3s include the opening cysteine and the closing phenylalanine or tryptophan. The order of the fields is J gene, V gene, D gene, clone size, CDR3 DNA, CDR3 protein. D genes are given only for firm matches. Clone size is given for some rows only: seen once, a few or many times, or a class if the clone is expanded.

TRBJ2-3 | TRBV5-1 | TRBD2 | NA | TGCGCCAGCAGCCCACTCAGGACTAGCGGGGTCCCAGATACGCAGTATTTT | CASSPLRTSGVPDTQYF
TRBJ2-7 | TRBV20-1 | NA | NA | TGCAGTGCCACCCCGCCCGGACCCTTCTACGAGCAGTACTTC | CSATPPGPFYEQYF
TRBJ2-1 | TRBV5-5 | NA | NA | TGTGCCAGCAGCCCGCCTCCGCCCGTGGATGAGCAGTTCTTC | CASSPPPPVDEQFF
TRBJ1-1 | TRBV28 | TRBD1 | few | TGTGCCAGCAGTGGACAGGAGGGAGCTTTCTTT | CASSGQEGAFF
TRBJ2-1 | TRBV21-1 | NA | NA | TGTGCCAGCAGCAAGGGAGGCTCTAGCGTCTCCTACAATGAGCAGTTCTTC | CASSKGGSSVSYNEQFF
TRBJ1-5 | TRBV12-3/TRBV12-4 | NA | few | TGTGCCAGCAGTTTAAAGTGGGACGGTTGGAGCAATCAGCCCCAGCATTTT | CASSLKWDGWSNQPQHF
TRBJ2-3 | TRBV5-1 | TRBD1 | NA | TGCGCCAGCAAGGGACAGGGTGGAACAGATACGCAGTATTTT | CASKGQGGTDTQYF
TRBJ1-2 | TRBV28 | NA | NA | TGTGCCAGCAGTTTAGGGGAGTGGGGCTACACCTTC | CASSLGEWGYTF
TRBJ2-1 | TRBV11-2 | NA | few | TGTGCCAGCAGCCAGGGGATAGCCGATGAGCAGTTCTTC | CASSQGIADEQFF
TRBJ1-1 | TRBV12-3/TRBV12-4 | NA | NA | TGTGCCAGCACCCTAGGGGTGCCTACCACTGAAGCTTTCTTT | CASTLGVPTTEAFF
TRBJ1-2 | TRBV18 | NA | few | TGTGCCAGCTCGCACCGGGCTGGGGGAAACTATGGCTACACCTTC | CASSHRAGGNYGYTF
TRBJ1-1 | TRBV18 | TRBD1 | many | TGTGCCAGCTCCCCAAGACAGGGGGCCAACACTGAAGCTTTCTTT | CASSPRQGANTEAFF
TRBJ1-3 | TRBV11-3 | NA | NA | TGTGCCAGCAGCTTACCGGGGGCGAGAAACACCATATATTTT | CASSLPGARNTIYF
TRBJ1-5 | TRBV12-3/TRBV12-4 | TRBD1 | many | TGTGCCAGCAGCCGCCCTGGACAGGGGGATCAGCCCCAGCATTTT | CASSRPGQGDQPQHF
TRBJ2-3 | TRBV10-3 | NA | few | TGTGCCATCAGTCGGGCAGATACGCAGTATTTT | CAISRADTQYF
TRBJ2-5 | TRBV6-1 | TRBD2 | NA | TGTGCCAGCAGTGAATTCGGTTCTAGCGGGGGCCAAGAGACCCAGTACTTC | CASSEFGSSGGQETQYF
TRBJ2-6 | TRBV7-2 | NA | few | TGTGCCAGCAGCCTCGCCCGGGAGGCCAACGTCCTGACTTTC | CASSLAREANVLTF
TRBJ2-7 | TRBV12-3/TRBV12-4 | TRBD2 | many | TGTGCCAGCAGTTTTCGGCTAGCGGGAGCGTACGAGCAGTACTTC | CASSFRLAGAYEQYF